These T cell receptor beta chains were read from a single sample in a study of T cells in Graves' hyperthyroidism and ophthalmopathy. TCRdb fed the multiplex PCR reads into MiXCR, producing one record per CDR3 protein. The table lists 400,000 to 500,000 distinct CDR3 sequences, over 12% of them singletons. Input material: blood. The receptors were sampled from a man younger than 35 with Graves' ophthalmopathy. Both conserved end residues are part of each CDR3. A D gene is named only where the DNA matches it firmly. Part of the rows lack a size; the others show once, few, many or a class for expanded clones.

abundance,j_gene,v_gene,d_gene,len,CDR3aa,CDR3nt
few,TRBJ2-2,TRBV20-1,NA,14,CSAPRAVNTGELFF,TGCAGTGCCCCTCGGGCTGTGAACACCGGGGAGCTGTTTTTT
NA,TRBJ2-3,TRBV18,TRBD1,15,CASSLSGGRSDTQYF,TGTGCCAGCTCACTCTCAGGGGGAAGGTCAGATACGCAGTATTTT
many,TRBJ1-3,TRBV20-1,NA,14,CSASWGETGNTIYF,TGCAGTGCTAGTTGGGGAGAAACTGGAAACACCATATATTTT
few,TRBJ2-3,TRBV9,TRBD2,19,CASSVGTSGRAEFTDTQYF,TGTGCCAGCAGCGTAGGGACTAGCGGGAGGGCCGAGTTTACAGATACGCAGTATTTT
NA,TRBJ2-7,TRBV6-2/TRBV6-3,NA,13,CASSGQSSYEQYF,TGTGCCAGCAGCGGACAGAGCTCCTACGAGCAGTACTTC
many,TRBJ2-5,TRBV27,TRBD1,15,CASSSENRGPQTQYF,TGTGCCAGCAGTTCAGAAAACAGGGGACCCCAGACCCAGTACTTC
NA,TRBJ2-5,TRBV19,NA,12,CASRNVAETQYF,TGTGCCAGTAGAAACGTTGCGGAGACCCAGTACTTC
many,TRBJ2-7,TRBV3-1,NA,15,CASSKEAGLLYEQYF,TGTGCCAGCAGCAAGGAGGCGGGACTCCTCTACGAGCAGTACTTC
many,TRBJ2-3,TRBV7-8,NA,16,CASSLVGQGITDTQYF,TGTGCCAGCAGCTTAGTGGGACAAGGGATCACAGATACGCAGTATTTT
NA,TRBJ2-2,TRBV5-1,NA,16,CASSLEGRANTGELFF,TGCGCCAGCAGCTTGGAAGGTAGGGCGAACACCGGGGAGCTGTTTTTT
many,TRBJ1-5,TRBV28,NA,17,CASRDGGGALVDQPQHF,TGTGCCAGCAGGGATGGGGGTGGGGCCTTGGTTGATCAGCCCCAGCATTTT
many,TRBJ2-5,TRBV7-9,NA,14,CASSPQKGGETQYF,TGTGCCAGCAGCCCTCAAAAGGGGGGCGAGACCCAGTACTTC
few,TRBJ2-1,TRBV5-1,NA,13,CASRAPPDNEQFF,TGCGCCAGCAGGGCCCCGCCCGACAATGAGCAGTTCTTC
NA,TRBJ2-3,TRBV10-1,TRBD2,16,CASSPASGTFTDTQYF,TGCGCCAGCAGTCCCGCTAGCGGGACCTTCACAGATACGCAGTATTTT
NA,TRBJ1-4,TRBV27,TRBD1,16,CASASGTGIFNEKLFF,TGTGCCAGCGCTTCCGGGACAGGGATTTTTAATGAAAAACTGTTTTTT
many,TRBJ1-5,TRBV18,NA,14,CASSPSGSNQPQHF,TGTGCCAGCTCACCATCAGGTTCCAATCAGCCCCAGCATTTT
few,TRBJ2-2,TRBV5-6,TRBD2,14,CASSPLAGAGELFF,TGTGCCAGCAGCCCCCTCGCGGGAGCCGGGGAGCTGTTTTTT
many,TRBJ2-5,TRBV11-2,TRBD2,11,CASTTGEGWYF,TGTGCCAGCACCACGGGGGAGGGATGGTACTTC
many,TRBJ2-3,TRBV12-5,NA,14,CASGRGVRPDTQYF,TGTGCTAGTGGCAGGGGAGTAAGGCCAGATACGCAGTATTTT
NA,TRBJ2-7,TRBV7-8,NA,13,CASSWGAGNEQYF,TGTGCCAGCAGCTGGGGGGCGGGAAACGAGCAGTACTTC
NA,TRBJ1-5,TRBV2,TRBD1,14,CASSEDRVGQPQHF,TGTGCCAGCAGTGAGGACAGGGTAGGGCAGCCCCAGCATTTT
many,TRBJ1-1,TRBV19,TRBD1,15,CASRNSDRVNTEAFF,TGTGCCAGTAGAAATTCCGACAGGGTGAACACTGAAGCTTTCTTT
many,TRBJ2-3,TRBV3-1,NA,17,CASSQVGTTLAGDTQYF,TGTGCCAGCAGCCAAGTAGGCACTACCCTTGCAGGGGATACGCAGTATTTT
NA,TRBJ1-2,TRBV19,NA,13,CASSIWTDYGYTF,TGTGCCAGTAGTATTTGGACTGACTATGGCTACACCTTC
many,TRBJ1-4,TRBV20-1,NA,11,CSAIRYEKLFF,TGCAGTGCTATACGATACGAAAAACTGTTTTTT
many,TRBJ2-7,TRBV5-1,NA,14,CASSLVAEPYEQYF,TGCGCCAGCAGCTTGGTCGCGGAGCCCTACGAGCAGTACTTC
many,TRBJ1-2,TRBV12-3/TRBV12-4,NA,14,CASRIGADFYGYTF,TGTGCCAGCAGAATAGGGGCAGATTTCTATGGCTACACCTTC
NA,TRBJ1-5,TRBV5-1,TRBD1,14,CASRTGDNNQPQHF,TGCGCCAGCAGGACAGGGGATAACAATCAGCCCCAGCATTTT
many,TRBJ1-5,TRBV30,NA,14,CAWSGYTESQPQHF,TGTGCCTGGAGTGGATACACGGAATCTCAGCCCCAGCATTTT